This record looks at one TCR beta chain sequence and its context. The specificity of this receptor is unknown. Per-nucleotide qualities are absent, and no much larger clonotype sits a single base away. This specimen belongs to a study of metastatic and nonmetastatic thyroid tumors (dated by TCRdb to about 2020). For context, the study as a whole: For patients with malignant and with benign thyroid disease, the researchers compared repertoires between peripheral blood samples and tumor or nodule tissue samples. Study-wide conclusions, independent of this receptor: In both blood and tumor samples, TCR beta diversity was reported to be significantly higher in malignant tumors than in benign nodules.

Library preparation used PCR. The run used an Illumina HiSeq 4000. High-throughput sequencing was used to profile the TCR beta-chain CDR3 region of each patient. From the authors' description of their analysis: Drawing on CDR3 differences between clinicopathological groups, the researchers built a classifier meant to tell apart patients with distant-metastatic papillary thyroid cancer. The Shannon index was used to assess repertoire diversity, and the Morisita-Horn index was used to assess tumor-blood repertoire similarity. The public reads were reanalyzed by TCRdb: fastp trimming at Q25, MiXCR alignment, in-frame beta chains only. The V and J calls, along with clone size, are taken from TCRdb and not from the paper's own processing. For this sample there are about 16,000 clones; 25% to 30% appear just once. The leading ten clones occupy around an eighth of the sample. No patient had received any treatment before thyroid surgery. The study retrospectively analysed patient clinical samples collected from about 2012 to 2018 using T-cell receptor beta sequencing.

CDR1 and CDR2, looked up from the germline V gene, are MGHRA and YSYEKL. Spanning cysteine to phenylalanine, the CDR3 consists of 13 amino acids. CDR3 DNA is the only sequence kept; it has 39 bases, read in frame from the first base. Between the V and J ends, shortened by 6 bases and 7 bases respectively, the junction contains 10 bases. This chain is built from TRBV4-1 and TRBJ1-6; the D gene cannot be named for sure. The sequencing input was tumor tissue. This TCR was recovered from a male donor with papillary thyroid cancer or a benign thyroid nodule (not recorded which). Some clones in this sample may be carry-over from other donors' samples. The CDR3 amino acid sequence is: CASSDYRNSPLHF. The DNA is as follows: TGCGCCAGCAGTGACTACCGAAATTCACCCCTCCACTTT.